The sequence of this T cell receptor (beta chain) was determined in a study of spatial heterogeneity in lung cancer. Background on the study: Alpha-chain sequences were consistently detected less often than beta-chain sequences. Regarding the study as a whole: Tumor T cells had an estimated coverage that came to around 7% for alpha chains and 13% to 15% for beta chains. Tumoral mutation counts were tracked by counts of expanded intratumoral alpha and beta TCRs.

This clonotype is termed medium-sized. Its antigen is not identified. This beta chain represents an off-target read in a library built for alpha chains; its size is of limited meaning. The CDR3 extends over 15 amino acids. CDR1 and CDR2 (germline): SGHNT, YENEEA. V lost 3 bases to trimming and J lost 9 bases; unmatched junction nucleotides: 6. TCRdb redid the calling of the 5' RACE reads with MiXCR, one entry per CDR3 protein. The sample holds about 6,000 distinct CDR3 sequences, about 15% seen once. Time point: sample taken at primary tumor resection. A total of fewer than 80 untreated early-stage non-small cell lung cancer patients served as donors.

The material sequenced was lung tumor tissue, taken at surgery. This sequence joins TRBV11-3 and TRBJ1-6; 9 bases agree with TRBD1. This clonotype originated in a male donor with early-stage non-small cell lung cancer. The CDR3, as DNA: TGTGCCAGCAGCTTCGACGGGACAGGGTCTTCACCCCTCCACTTT. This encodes CASSFDGTGSSPLHF.